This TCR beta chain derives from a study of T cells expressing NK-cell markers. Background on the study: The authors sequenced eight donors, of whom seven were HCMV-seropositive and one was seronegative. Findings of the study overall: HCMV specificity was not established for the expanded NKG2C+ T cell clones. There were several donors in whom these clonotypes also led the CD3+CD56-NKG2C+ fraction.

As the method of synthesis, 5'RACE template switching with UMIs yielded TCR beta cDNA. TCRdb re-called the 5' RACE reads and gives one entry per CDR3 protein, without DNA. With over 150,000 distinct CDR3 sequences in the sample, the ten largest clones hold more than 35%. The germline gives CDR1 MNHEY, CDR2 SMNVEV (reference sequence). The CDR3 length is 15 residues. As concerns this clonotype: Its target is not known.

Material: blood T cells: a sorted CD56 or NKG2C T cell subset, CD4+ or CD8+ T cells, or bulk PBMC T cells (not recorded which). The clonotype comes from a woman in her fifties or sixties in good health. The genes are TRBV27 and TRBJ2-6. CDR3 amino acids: CASSQLSSGANVLTF.